These 30 T cell receptor beta chains share one sample of origin, sequenced in a study of blood T cell repertoires in COVID-19. Clones were read by immunoSEQ multiplex PCR, and TCRdb kept only the in-frame ones, dropping some. The data contain 300,000 or so clones, 86% of them singletons. Sequenced: peripheral blood. Every receptor here comes from a woman in her 50s with acute or convalescent COVID-19.

The chain couples TRBV19 to TRBJ1-5, with TRBD1 as a possible D gene (5 bases). V gave up 5 bases and J gave up 6 bases, with 29 bases separating them. Germline V gene sequence: CDR1 LNHDA, CDR2 SQIVND (reference sequence). The CDR3 spans 19 residues. DNA of the CDR3: TGTGCCAGTAGTCCGAGGGTGCGGGGGATGGCGCCGGAAGGTCAGCCCCAGCATTTT. Protein sequence: CASSPRVRGMAPEGQPQHF.

This clone was detected once. The rearrangement joins TRBV28 to TRBJ1-2, with 7 bases identical to TRBD1. CDR1 MDHEN and CDR2 SYDVKM come from the germline V gene. The CDR3 has 14 amino acids. J lost 2 bases, V lost 4 bases, and 4 bases had no gene match. The DNA for the CDR3 is TGTGCCAGCAGTTCTGGGGGACAGAACTATGGCTACACCTTC. Its protein product is CASSSGGQNYGYTF.

The J gene is TRBJ2-7, the V gene TRBV10-3, with TRBD2 matching over 10 bases. The CDR3 has 17 amino acids. Germline-derived CDR1 and CDR2 are ENHRY and SYGVKD. With V trimmed by 0 bases and J by 5 bases, 10 bases remained unmatched. CDR3 sequence reads: CAISESTRSSGSHEQYF. The CDR3 coding sequence is TGTGCCATCAGTGAGTCGACTCGGTCTAGCGGGAGCCACGAGCAGTACTTC.

This clone is a singleton in its sample. This sample includes further DNA sequences coding for the same CDR3. The gene calls are TRBV6-5 and TRBJ2-1; 8 nucleotides line up with TRBD2. Trimming took 6 bases from V and 5 from J; bases not matched to a gene: 3. CDR3 length: 13 residues. Germline CDR1 is MNHEY and CDR2 is SVGAGI. This CDR3 reads CASSRLANNEQFF. CDR3 coding DNA: TGTGCCAGCAGCCGACTAGCGAACAATGAGCAGTTCTTC.

In this sample, this clone turned up once. The chain is built from TRBV24-1 and TRBJ2-3; 10 bases are shared with TRBD2. This CDR3 has 17 amino acids. Germline trimming cut 4 bases from V and 1 base from J; bases unmatched to any gene: 7. Per the germline V gene, CDR1 is KGHDR and CDR2 is SFDVKD. CDR3 amino acids: CATSDLRTSGGTDTQYF. CDR3 coding DNA: TGTGCCACCAGTGACCTGAGGACTAGCGGAGGCACAGATACGCAGTATTTT.

V is TRBV6-5 and J is TRBJ1-5; D might be TRBD1 (6 bases). Germline V gene lookup returns CDR1 MNHEY and CDR2 SVGAGI. CDR3 length equals 14 residues. Trimming shortened V by 7 bases and J by 7 bases, and 17 bases separated the two germline ends. CDR3 in DNA: TGTGCCAGCAACCAAGGGGGGGTCGAGCAGCCCCAGCATTTT. It translates to CASNQGGVEQPQHF.

The V and J genes are TRBV28 and TRBJ1-1; D is unclear. The V gene's germline CDR1 is MDHEN and CDR2 SYDVKM. CDR3 length: 15 residues. The V end lost 8 bases, the J end lost 6 bases, and 22 bases lay between the germline ends. The CDR3 sequence: CASVASLGREPEAFF. The CDR3 DNA reads TGTGCCAGCGTCGCCTCCCTTGGAAGGGAGCCTGAAGCTTTCTTT.

The chain couples TRBV7-9 to TRBJ1-5, with TRBD1 as a possible D gene (5 bases). Germline CDR1 and CDR2: SEHNR and FQNEAQ (reference sequence). The CDR3 is 15 amino acids. Trimming stripped 4 bases from V and 2 bases from J, with 12 bases between. The CDR3 protein is CASSSGPTGNQPQHF. The CDR3 DNA reads as TGTGCCAGCAGCTCCGGACCGACAGGCAATCAGCCCCAGCATTTT.

J is TRBJ2-1 and V is TRBV24-1; 9 bases fit TRBD2. From germline, CDR1 is KGHDR and CDR2 SFDVKD. V was pared by 8 bases and J by 15 bases, with 13 bases of the junction left unmatched. The CDR3 sequence is 13 residues long. The DNA of the CDR3 is TGTGCCACCATGCGGACTAGCGCGAGCGAAGTGTTCTTC. It is translated as CATMRTSASEVFF.

In this sample, this clone turned up a few times. In nucleotides, the CDR3 is TGTGCCAGCAGCCCGAAAGGCCAGGGGTCCTACGAGCAGTACTTC. Its protein product is CASSPKGQGSYEQYF. The chain combines TRBV21-1 with TRBJ2-7; the table's D gene call, TRBD1, was not cross checked with the DNA. TRBV21-1 is a documented pseudogene. This CDR3 contains 15 residues.

The chain employs TRBV7-3 and TRBJ1-1, with D unresolved. Trimming shortened V by 2 bases and J by 4 bases, and 11 bases separated the two germline ends. The CDR3 has 14 amino acids. The germline V gene has CDR1 SGHTA and CDR2 FQGTGA. CDR3 DNA sequence: TGTGCCAGCAGCTTAGGAGGACGGGTCACTGAAGCTTTCTTT. Translation gives CASSLGGRVTEAFF.

The rearrangement links TRBV19 to TRBJ2-3, with a tentative D call TRBD1 (6 bases). Trimming removed 4 bases at V and 0 bases at J, with 14 bases between. Germline lookup yields CDR1 LNHDA and CDR2 SQIVND (reference sequence). This CDR3 comprises 16 residues. The CDR3 region has the DNA TGTGCCAGTAGTACCGCTTTCAGGGGTAGCACAGATACGCAGTATTTT. Translating gives CASSTAFRGSTDTQYF.

This clone was recorded once. The rearrangement uses TRBV19 and TRBJ2-3; 10 bases map to TRBD2. With V trimmed by 6 bases and J by 3 bases, 3 bases remained unmatched. The CDR3 is 14 amino acids. Germline-derived CDR1 and CDR2 are LNHDA and SQIVND (reference sequence). The CDR3 nucleotides are TGTGCCAGTAGCCGGACTAGCGGAACAGATACGCAGTATTTT. This encodes CASSRTSGTDTQYF.

The chain uses TRBV4-1 and TRBJ1-5; 8 bases are a match to TRBD1. Germline loops: CDR1 MGHRA, CDR2 YSYEKL. Trimming at V came to 2 bases and at J to 0 bases, leaving 6 bases not matched to a gene. This CDR3 comprises 17 residues. As DNA, the CDR3 is TGCGCCAGCAGCCAAAGGCAGGGGGCGGATAGCAATCAGCCCCAGCATTTT. This translates into CASSQRQGADSNQPQHF.

The chain combines TRBV7-8 with TRBJ2-7; 9 nucleotides align to TRBD2. CDR3 size: 17 residues. J lost 5 bases, V lost 1 base, and 12 bases had no gene match. Germline CDR1 SGHVS, CDR2 FQNEAQ. This chain's CDR3 is CASSLDWVSGSEDEQYF. CDR3 nucleotides: TGTGCCAGCAGCTTAGATTGGGTTAGCGGGAGTGAGGACGAGCAGTACTTC.

J is TRBJ2-7 and V is TRBV6-5; maybe TRBD2 (6 bases). The CDR3 contains 14 residues. Germline V gene data show CDR1 as MNHEY and CDR2 as SVGAGI. V was shortened by 4 bases and J by 6 bases, with 16 bases between the two germline ends. This CDR3 is CASSSLAGRLEQYF. DNA for the CDR3: TGTGCCAGCAGTTCCTTGGCGGGGCGTCTCGAGCAGTACTTC.

This chain joins TRBV4-3 and TRBJ1-2; 9 bases agree with TRBD1. The CDR3 consists of 16 residues. Germline CDR1 and CDR2: LGHNA and YSLEER. V shed 3 bases, J shed 1 base, and the junction held 6 bases outside the gene matches. CDR3 in DNA: TGCGCCAGCAGCCACCCCGGGACAGGGAATAACTATGGCTACACCTTC. Translated, it gives CASSHPGTGNNYGYTF.

The chain joins TRBV6-5 to TRBJ2-1, with 8 bases matching TRBD2. Germline CDR1 MNHEY, CDR2 SVGAGI. With V trimmed by 8 bases and J by 9 bases, 15 bases remained unmatched. The CDR3 has 15 amino acids. CDR3 DNA sequence: TGTGCCAGCGGAGTGGCGGGAGGCCACGCGAGTGAGCAGTTCTTC. It specifies CASGVAGGHASEQFF.

This chain connects TRBV5-5 to TRBJ2-5; TRBD2 matches 9 bases. The CDR3 is 16 amino acids. V lost 3 bases to trimming and J lost 5 bases; unmatched junction nucleotides: 11. The germline gives CDR1 SGHKS, CDR2 YYEKEE (reference sequence). For the CDR3, the DNA is TGTGCCAGCAGCTCTCTTGGCGGGAGGGCCTATGAGACCCAGTACTTC. It is translated as CASSSLGGRAYETQYF.

The rearrangement links TRBV30 to TRBJ2-7, with D possibly being TRBD1 (5 bases). The germline V gene has CDR1 GTSNPN and CDR2 SVGIG (reference sequence). The CDR3 has 12 amino acids. Trimming stripped 0 bases from V and 2 bases from J, with 5 bases between. The CDR3 spells CAWSVGAYEQYF. For the CDR3, the DNA is TGTGCCTGGAGTGTAGGGGCCTACGAGCAGTACTTC.

CDR3 DNA sequence: TGTGCCAGCAGCCCCGGTTGGGCCTCCGAGCAGTACTTC. Translating gives CASSPGWASEQYF. V and J are TRBV11-2 and TRBJ2-7; D not certain. This CDR3 is built from 13 residues. Trimming cost V 5 bases and J 6 bases, with 14 bases left between them. Germline V gives CDR1 SGHAT, CDR2 FQNNGV. Filled out from reference TRBV11-2 and TRBJ2-7, the complete variable domain reads EAGVAQSPRYKIIEKRQSVAFWCNPISGHATLYWYQQILGQGPKLLIQFQNNGVVDDSQLPKDRFSAERLKGVDSTLKIQPAKLEDSAVYLCASSPGWASEQYFGPGTRLTVT.

This sequence joins TRBV7-2 and TRBJ1-6; 7 bases align to TRBD1. The CDR3 runs to 14 residues. The J segment lost 8 bases and the V segment lost 8 bases, leaving 9 bases of the junction unmatched. Germline V gene sequence: CDR1 SGHTA, CDR2 FQGNSA. CDR3: CASARPTGYSPLHF. CDR3 bases: TGTGCCAGCGCCCGCCCGACAGGGTATTCACCCCTCCACTTT.

The chain is built from TRBV5-1 and TRBJ2-3; 7 positions agree with TRBD1. CDR1 and CDR2 from the germline V gene are SGHRS and YFSETQ. V was pared by 5 bases and J by 2 bases, with 8 bases of the junction left unmatched. The CDR3 covers 15 residues. The CDR3: CASRPPGQNTDTQYF. For the CDR3, the DNA is TGCGCCAGCAGGCCTCCGGGACAGAACACAGATACGCAGTATTTT. Looking up the rest from reference TRBV5-1 and TRBJ2-3 gives the full variable domain: KAGVTQTPRYLIKTRGQQVTLSCSPISGHRSVSWYQQTPGQGLQFLFEYFSETQRNKGNFPGRFSGRQFSNSRSEMNVSTLELGDSALYLCASRPPGQNTDTQYFGPGTRLTVL.

The gene calls are TRBV6-5 and TRBJ1-2, with 10 bases matching TRBD1. Trimming at V came to 7 bases and at J to 8 bases, leaving 7 bases not matched to a gene. The V gene's germline CDR1 is MNHEY and CDR2 SVGAGI. The CDR3 is 13 residues long. CDR3 sequence reads: CASTQGQGRGYTF. The CDR3 DNA sequence: TGTGCCAGCACCCAGGGACAGGGGAGAGGCTACACCTTC.

This chain uses TRBV6-2 or TRBV6-3 with TRBJ2-7, with a tentative D call TRBD2 (6 bases). The ends were cut back, 1 base at V and 3 bases at J, with 10 bases in the middle. Germline V gene data show CDR1 as MNHEY and CDR2 as SVGEGT. The CDR3 spans 14 residues. The CDR3 protein is CASSYLGLSYEQYF. The CDR3 DNA is TGTGCCAGCAGTTACTTGGGACTGAGCTACGAGCAGTACTTC.

There are many counts of this clone. V gene TRBV18 combines with J gene TRBJ1-4; D unclear. This CDR3 is built from 12 residues. Germline V gene data show CDR1 as KGHSH and CDR2 as LQKENI. Trimming took off 3 bases at V and 7 bases at J, with 6 bases between the two ends. CDR3 sequence reads: CASSPESEKLFF. The CDR3 DNA is TGTGCCAGCTCACCTGAGTCTGAAAAACTGTTTTTT.

This chain connects TRBV4-3 to TRBJ1-2; D not certain. Trimming took off 0 bases at V and 5 bases at J, with 7 bases between the two ends. From germline, CDR1 is LGHNA and CDR2 YSLEER. This CDR3 comprises 13 residues. The CDR3 coding sequence is TGCGCCAGCAGCCAAGAGAGGGAATATGGCTACACCTTC. Translated: CASSQEREYGYTF.

The CDR3 DNA reads as TGTGCCAGCAGCTCTCCTCTAGCGGGAGAATACGAGCAGTACTTC. Protein: CASSSPLAGEYEQYF. The rearrangement links TRBV7-6 to TRBJ2-7; 10 bases are shared with TRBD2. The trim removed 4 bases at V and 4 bases at J, leaving 7 bases unmatched. CDR3 length: 15 residues. CDR1 SGHVS and CDR2 FNYEAQ come from the germline V gene. Full variable domain (missing parts from reference TRBV7-6 and TRBJ2-7): GAGVSQSPRYKVTKRGQDVALRCDPISGHVSLYWYRQALGQGPEFLTYFNYEAQQDKSGLPNDRFSAERPEGSISTLTIQRTEQRDSAMYRCASSSPLAGEYEQYFGPGTRLTVT.

This chain links TRBV2 with TRBJ2-1; 10 bases match TRBD1. Germline assignment: CDR1 SNHLY and CDR2 FYNNEI. Trimming cost V 5 bases and J 8 bases; bases outside gene matches: 12. The CDR3 contains 16 residues. This CDR3 reads CASSYSTGGSFDEQFF. The CDR3, as DNA: TGTGCCAGCAGTTACTCGACAGGGGGCTCATTCGATGAGCAGTTCTTC.

V is TRBV3-1 (or the pseudogene TRBV3-2) and J is TRBJ1-1, with D tentatively TRBD1 (5 bases). The ends were cut back, 0 bases at V and 3 bases at J, with 11 bases in the middle. This CDR3 region has 15 residues. Germline V gives CDR1 LGHDT, CDR2 YNNKEL (reference sequence). CDR3 region: CASSQDDSPDTEAFF. CDR3 sequence (DNA): TGTGCCAGCAGCCAAGATGACAGTCCGGACACTGAAGCTTTCTTT.